Shown below are 9 T cell receptor beta chains from a single sample sequenced in a study of technical replicates of blood from several donors. Assay used: immunoSEQ multiplex PCR; TCRdb lists only in-frame clones, some missing. This sample yields 74,000 or so clones, of which nearly 95% are seen a single time; 0.39% belongs to the top ten. The sequenced sample consisted of T cells isolated from PBMCs. These receptors were taken from a human donor in good health.

The V gene is TRBV18, the J gene TRBJ1-2; 11 positions match TRBD1. The V gene's germline CDR1 is KGHSH and CDR2 LQKENI. The CDR3 totals 16 residues. After removal of 1 base from V and 8 bases from J, the junction contained 9 bases not matched to a gene. The CDR3 here is CASSPQRTGGESGYTF. In DNA, the CDR3 is TGTGCCAGCTCACCACAAAGGACAGGGGGCGAGAGCGGCTACACCTTC.

The CDR3 loop reads CASSSDMGGPYGDTQYF. CDR3 nucleotide sequence: TGTGCCAGCAGCTCGGATATGGGAGGGCCTTACGGAGATACGCAGTATTTT. The rearrangement uses TRBV13 and TRBJ2-3; the match to TRBD2 covers 7 bases. Germline values: CDR1 PRHDT, CDR2 FYEKMQ (reference sequence). CDR3 length equals 17 residues. V lost 4 bases, J lost 5 bases, and 15 bases stayed unmatched.

This rearrangement joins TRBV28 to TRBJ2-7; D gene uncertain. The germline V gene encodes CDR1 MDHEN and CDR2 SYDVKM. This CDR3 is built from 11 residues. Trimming removed 1 base at V and 8 bases at J, with 6 bases between. CDR3 residues: CASSLSLQQYF. The CDR3, as DNA: TGTGCCAGCAGTTTATCCCTACAGCAGTACTTC.

The J gene is TRBJ2-3, the V gene TRBV7-3; D not certain. The CDR3 consists of 11 residues. CDR1 and CDR2 (germline): SGHTA, FQGTGA. Trimming took off 3 bases at V and 6 bases at J, with 4 bases between the two ends. CDR3: CASSLSDTQYF. CDR3 DNA sequence: TGTGCCAGCAGCTTGAGTGATACGCAGTATTTT.

The chain carries TRBV30 and TRBJ2-5; D may be TRBD1 (5 bases). CDR1 is GTSNPN, CDR2 SVGIG, per germline (reference sequence). Trimming cost V 2 bases and J 5 bases, with 18 bases left between them. There are 15 residues in the CDR3. The CDR3 spells CAWSTPQVYFETQYF. The CDR3 nucleotides read TGTGCCTGGAGTACCCCACAGGTGTACTTTGAGACCCAGTACTTC.

This sequence joins TRBV5-1 and TRBJ2-5; 7 nucleotides align to TRBD1. The J call may be mistaken, given a closer DNA end match to TRBJ2-7. The V gene's germline CDR1 is SGHRS and CDR2 YFSETQ. The CDR3 runs to 14 residues. CDR3 coding DNA: TGCGCCAGCAGCTTTCCGGGACAGAGCTACGAGCAGTACTTC. Protein product: CASSFPGQSYEQYF.

V is TRBV2 and J is TRBJ2-2, with 7 positions matching TRBD1. Germline CDR1 SNHLY, CDR2 FYNNEI. The CDR3 totals 17 residues. V lost 5 bases and J lost 1; bases outside the gene matches: 10. The CDR3, as DNA: TGTGCCAGCAGTACCCACCGGGACAGAGTGAACACCGGGGAGCTGTTTTTT. As protein: CASSTHRDRVNTGELFF.

The CDR3 DNA sequence: TGCGCCAGCAGCCTCCAATCCTTCCTACCTCCCTACACAGATACGCAGTATTTT. Translated: CASSLQSFLPPYTDTQYF. The rearrangement links TRBV5-1 to TRBJ2-3; no clear D. CDR1 is SGHRS and CDR2 is YFSETQ in the germline V gene. V was cut by 4 bases and J by 2 bases, with 23 bases left in between. The CDR3 sequence is 18 residues long.

This clone was counted a single time. This chain links TRBV6-6 with TRBJ1-2; 8 bases match TRBD1. J gave up 7 bases and V 7 bases, and 11 bases lay outside the gene matches. The CDR3 loop spans 14 amino acids. In germline, CDR1 is MNHNY, CDR2 SVGAGI (reference sequence). DNA of the CDR3: TGTGCCAGCATCCCGGACAGGGAAGTAGGTGGCTACACCTTC. Protein sequence: CASIPDREVGGYTF.